The clone carrying this T cell receptor beta chain was counted once. Its antigen is not known. This specimen includes other DNA sequences encoding the same CDR3. The germline V gene encodes CDR1 WNHNN and CDR2 SYGVQD (reference sequence). The CDR3 extends over 13 amino acids. V gave up 0 bases and J gave up 3 bases, with 6 bases separating them. These data originate in a study of shared clonotypes between healthy human individuals. Background on the study: Plates per donor: three CD4 naive, three CD4 memory, two CD8 naive, one CD8 memory.

Study findings and constraints: The study sampled only blood, and tissue repertoires likely differ.

The CD4+ fraction was divided into a CD45RA+ naive subset and a CD45RA-negative memory subset. In the study's own analysis: With immunoSEQ giving junction-only sequences and no quality scores, filtering differed. TCRdb keeps only in-frame clones here, not all; method: immunoSEQ multiplex PCR. V and J calls and clone size come straight from that table; D and trimming were deduced from the DNA. Found here are about 1.5 million clones, 98% of them singletons; the top ten hold around 0.47%. Sequenced: naive CD4+ T cells sorted from blood. Stated subset: CD45RA+ positively selected. The receptor was isolated from a man aged 25 to 45 in good health. The J gene is TRBJ2-7, the V gene TRBV10-1; no clear D gene. CDR3 sequence (DNA): TGCGCCAGCAGTGAGTCGGGCCGCTACGAGCAGTACTTC. Protein product: CASSESGRYEQYF.